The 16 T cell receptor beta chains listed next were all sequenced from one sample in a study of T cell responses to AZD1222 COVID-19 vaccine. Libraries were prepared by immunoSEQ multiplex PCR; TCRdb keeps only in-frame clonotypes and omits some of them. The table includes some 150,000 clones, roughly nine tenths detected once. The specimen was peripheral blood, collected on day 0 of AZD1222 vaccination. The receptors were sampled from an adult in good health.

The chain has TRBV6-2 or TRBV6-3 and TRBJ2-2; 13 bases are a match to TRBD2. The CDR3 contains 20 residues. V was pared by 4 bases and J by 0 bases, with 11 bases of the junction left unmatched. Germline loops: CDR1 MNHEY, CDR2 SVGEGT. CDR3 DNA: TGTGCCAGCAGTTCGCGCGGGACTAGCGGGACCACTTCGAACACCGGGGAGCTGTTTTTT. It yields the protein CASSSRGTSGTTSNTGELFF.

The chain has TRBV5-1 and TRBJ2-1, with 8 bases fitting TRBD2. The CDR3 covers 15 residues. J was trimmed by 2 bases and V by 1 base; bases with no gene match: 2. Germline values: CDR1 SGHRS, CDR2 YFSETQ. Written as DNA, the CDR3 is TGCGCCAGCAGCTTGTTAGCGGGGACCTACAATGAGCAGTTCTTC. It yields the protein CASSLLAGTYNEQFF.

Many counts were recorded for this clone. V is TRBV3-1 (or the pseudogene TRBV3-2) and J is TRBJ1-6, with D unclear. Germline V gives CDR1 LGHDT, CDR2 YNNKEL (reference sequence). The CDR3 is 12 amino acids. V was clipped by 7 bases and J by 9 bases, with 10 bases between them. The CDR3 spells CASNSGSSPLHF. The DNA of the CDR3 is TGTGCCAGCAACTCAGGAAGTTCACCCCTCCACTTT.

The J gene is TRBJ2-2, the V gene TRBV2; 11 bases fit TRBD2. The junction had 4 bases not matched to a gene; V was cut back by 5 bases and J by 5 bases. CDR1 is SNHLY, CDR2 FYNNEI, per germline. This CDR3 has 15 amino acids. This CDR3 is CASSKGTSGTGELFF. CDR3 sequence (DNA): TGTGCCAGCAGTAAGGGGACTAGCGGAACCGGGGAGCTGTTTTTT.

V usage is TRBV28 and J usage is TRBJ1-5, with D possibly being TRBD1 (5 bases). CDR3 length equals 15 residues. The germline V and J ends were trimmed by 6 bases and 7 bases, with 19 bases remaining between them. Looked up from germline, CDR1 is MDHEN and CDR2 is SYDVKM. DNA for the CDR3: TGTGCCAGCAGCCCACCCCCAGGGACCCAACAGCCCCAGCATTTT. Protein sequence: CASSPPPGTQQPQHF.

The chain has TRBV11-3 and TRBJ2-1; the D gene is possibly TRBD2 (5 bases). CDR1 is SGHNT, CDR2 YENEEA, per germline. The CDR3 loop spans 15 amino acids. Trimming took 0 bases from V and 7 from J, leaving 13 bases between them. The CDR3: CASSLDRNGENEQFF. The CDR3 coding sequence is TGTGCCAGCAGCTTAGATCGCAACGGGGAAAATGAGCAGTTCTTC.

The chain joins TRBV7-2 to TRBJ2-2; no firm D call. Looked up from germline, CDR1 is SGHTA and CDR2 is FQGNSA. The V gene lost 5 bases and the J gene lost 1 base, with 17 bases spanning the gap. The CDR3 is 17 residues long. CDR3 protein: CASSLRTGQRNTGELFF. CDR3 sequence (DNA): TGTGCCAGCAGCCTCCGAACGGGTCAGCGGAACACCGGGGAGCTGTTTTTT.

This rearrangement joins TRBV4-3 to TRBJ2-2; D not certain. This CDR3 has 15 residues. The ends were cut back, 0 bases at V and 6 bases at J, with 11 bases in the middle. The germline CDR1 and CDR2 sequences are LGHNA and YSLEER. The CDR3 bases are TGCGCCAGCAGCCAAGAACGCCTCATCCCCGGGGAGCTGTTTTTT. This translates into CASSQERLIPGELFF.

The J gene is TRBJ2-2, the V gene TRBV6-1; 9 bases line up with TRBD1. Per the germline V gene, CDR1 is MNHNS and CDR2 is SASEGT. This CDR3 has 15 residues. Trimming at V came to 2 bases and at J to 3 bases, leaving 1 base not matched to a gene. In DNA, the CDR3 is TGTGCCAGCAGTGAAACAGGGGGCCACACCGGGGAGCTGTTTTTT. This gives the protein CASSETGGHTGELFF.

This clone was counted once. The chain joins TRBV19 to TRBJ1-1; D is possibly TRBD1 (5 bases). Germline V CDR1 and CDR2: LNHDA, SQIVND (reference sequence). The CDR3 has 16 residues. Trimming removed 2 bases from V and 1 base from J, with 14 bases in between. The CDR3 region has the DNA TGTGCCAGTAGTATATCGGGGGAAGCAGCGAACACTGAAGCTTTCTTT. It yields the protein CASSISGEAANTEAFF.

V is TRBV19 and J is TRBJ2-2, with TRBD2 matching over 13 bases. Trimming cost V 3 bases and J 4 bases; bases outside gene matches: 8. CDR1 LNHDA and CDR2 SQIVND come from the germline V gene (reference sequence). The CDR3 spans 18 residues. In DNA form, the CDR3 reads TGTGCCAGTAGTATCCCCGGACTAGCGGGAGTGATCACCGGGGAGCTGTTTTTT. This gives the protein CASSIPGLAGVITGELFF.

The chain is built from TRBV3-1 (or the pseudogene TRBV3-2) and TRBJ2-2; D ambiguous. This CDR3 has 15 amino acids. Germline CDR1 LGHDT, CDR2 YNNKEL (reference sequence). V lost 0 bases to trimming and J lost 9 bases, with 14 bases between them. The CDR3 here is CASSQDPYRIWELFF. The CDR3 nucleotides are TGTGCCAGCAGCCAAGATCCCTACAGAATCTGGGAGCTGTTTTTT.

CDR3 nucleotide sequence: TGTGCCAGCAGCCAACCTCGGGGCGTCGAGACCCAGTACTTC. It encodes CASSQPRGVETQYF. The chain employs TRBV3-1 (or the pseudogene TRBV3-2) and TRBJ2-5; D is perhaps TRBD1 or TRBD2 (5 bases each). The CDR3 is 14 amino acids. Germline CDR1 LGHDT, CDR2 YNNKEL (reference sequence). Trimming stripped 2 bases from V and 5 bases from J, with 12 bases between.

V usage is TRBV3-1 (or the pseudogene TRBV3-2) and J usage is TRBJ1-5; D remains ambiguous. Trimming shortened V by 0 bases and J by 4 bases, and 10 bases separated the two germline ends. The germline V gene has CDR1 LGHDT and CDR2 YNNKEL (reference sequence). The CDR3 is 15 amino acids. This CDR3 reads CASSQDVTDNQPQHF. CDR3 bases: TGTGCCAGCAGCCAAGATGTAACAGATAATCAGCCCCAGCATTTT.

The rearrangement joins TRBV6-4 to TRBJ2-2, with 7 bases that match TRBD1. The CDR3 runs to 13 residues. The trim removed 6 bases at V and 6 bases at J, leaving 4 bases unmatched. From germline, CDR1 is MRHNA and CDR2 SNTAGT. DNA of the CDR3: TGTGCCAGCAGGCCAGGGGGAGCCGGGGAGCTGTTTTTT. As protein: CASRPGGAGELFF.

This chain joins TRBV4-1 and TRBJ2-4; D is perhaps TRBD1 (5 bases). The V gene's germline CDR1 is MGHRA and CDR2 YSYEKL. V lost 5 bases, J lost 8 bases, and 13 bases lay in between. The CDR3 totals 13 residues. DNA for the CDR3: TGCGCCAGCAGCTGGGGTGGGGCCGACATTCAGTACTTC. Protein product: CASSWGGADIQYF.